The rows below give T cell receptor beta chains drawn from one sample of a study of blood T cell repertoires in COVID-19. The data were produced by immunoSEQ multiplex PCR, yet TCRdb's version contains in-frame clones alone and is incomplete. The sample consists of some 220,000 clones, over 80% of them appearing once. Sequencing was performed on peripheral blood. The receptors were sampled from a woman aged 30 to 39 with COVID-19, enrolled during active disease. CDR3s include the opening cysteine and the closing phenylalanine or tryptophan. A D gene is named only where the DNA matches it firmly. Only part of the rows carry a size: once, few, many, or a class if the clone is expanded.

v_gene	j_gene	abundance	d_gene	CDR3nt	CDR3aa
TRBV2	TRBJ1-2	once	TRBD1	TGTGCCAGCAGCCGGACAGGGGGGAATGGCTACACCTTC	CASSRTGGNGYTF
TRBV15	TRBJ1-6	few	-	TGTGCCACCCGGCACGGGAGCTCCTATAATTCACCCCTCCACTTT	CATRHGSSYNSPLHF
TRBV12-5	TRBJ2-3	-	-	TGTGCTAGTGGTTTGGTACTTGGTAGCACAGATACGCAGTATTTT	CASGLVLGSTDTQYF
TRBV7-9	TRBJ2-5	-	-	TGTGCCAGCAGCACCCGGGGGTTTTTGTACTTC	CASSTRGFLYF
TRBV30	TRBJ2-2	-	TRBD2	TGTGCCTGGATAGTCGGGGGGACGAACACCGGGGAGCTGTTTTTT	CAWIVGGTNTGELFF
TRBV5-6	TRBJ2-7	once	-	TGTGCCAGCAGCTTGGGTACAGGCTACGAGCAGTACTTC	CASSLGTGYEQYF
TRBV19	TRBJ2-5	-	-	TGTGCCAGTAGTTTCACGGGAATCCAAGAGACCCAGTACTTC	CASSFTGIQETQYF
TRBV5-1	TRBJ1-3	-	-	TGCGCCAGCAGGGAGGCGGGGAGCTCTGGAAACACCATATATTTT	CASREAGSSGNTIYF
TRBV6-2/TRBV6-3	TRBJ2-2	-	TRBD2	TGTGCCAGCAGTTCCAGCGGGGGCGCGAACACCGGGGAGCTGTTTTTT	CASSSSGGANTGELFF
TRBV11-2	TRBJ2-5	once	-	TGTGCCAGCAGCTTAGAAAACCCGGGACTGCGGAAGACCCAGTACTTC	CASSLENPGLRKTQYF
TRBV5-6	TRBJ2-2	once	TRBD2	TGTGCCAGCAGCTTGGGGGGGATAGCGGGAGGCTCGAACACCGGGGAGCTGTTTTTT	CASSLGGIAGGSNTGELFF
TRBV24-1	TRBJ1-5	-	TRBD1	TGTGCCACCAGTGAGGGTCCGGGACAGGGTAGCAATCAGCCCCAGCATTTT	CATSEGPGQGSNQPQHF
TRBV7-2	TRBJ2-1	-	-	TGTGCCAGCACCCGGGATCGGAGGGCAAAGGAGGATGAGCAGTTCTTC	CASTRDRRAKEDEQFF
TRBV6-5	TRBJ1-3	-	-	TGTGCCAGCAGGAGACAGAGCTCTGGAAACACCATATATTTT	CASRRQSSGNTIYF
TRBV5-4	TRBJ1-6	-	-	TGTGCCAGCAGCGTGGAGGGGGTCTATAATTCACCCCTCCACTTT	CASSVEGVYNSPLHF
TRBV18	TRBJ1-1	few	TRBD1	TGTGCCAGCTCACCAGGGACAGCCGGGATTGGGACTGAAGCTTTCTTT	CASSPGTAGIGTEAFF
TRBV27	TRBJ1-1	-	-	TGTGCCAGCTTCCAGGGATCTGGGGGGACTGAAGCTTTCTTT	CASFQGSGGTEAFF
TRBV3-1/TRBV3-2	TRBJ2-3	-	TRBD2	TGTGCCAGCAGCCAGGACAGACTAGCGGCCCGGGCAGATACGCAGTATTTT	CASSQDRLAARADTQYF
TRBV11-2	TRBJ1-3	once	-	TGTGCCAGCAGCTTAGTTCGGGACATTGGGGGAAACACCATATATTTT	CASSLVRDIGGNTIYF
TRBV4-1	TRBJ2-5	-	-	TGCGCCAGCAGCCGTGGTAGAGCTTACCAAGAGACCCAGTACTTC	CASSRGRAYQETQYF
TRBV5-4	TRBJ1-6	-	TRBD1	TGTGCCAGCAGCTTCGGACAGGGTAGCTCACCCCTCCACTTT	CASSFGQGSSPLHF
TRBV5-6	TRBJ1-4	-	TRBD1	TGTGCCAGCAGCTCTTCGGGACAGACTTATGAAAAACTGTTTTTT	CASSSSGQTYEKLFF
TRBV2	TRBJ1-4	-	TRBD1	TGTGCCAGCAAAGGACAGGTGGCTAATGAAAAACTGTTTTTT	CASKGQVANEKLFF
TRBV5-4	TRBJ1-1	-	TRBD1	TGTGCCAGCACCACCCGCAGGGGGCCGAACACTGAAGCTTTCTTT	CASTTRRGPNTEAFF
TRBV5-6	TRBJ2-3	-	-	TGTGCCAGCAGCTTGGTATCACTCCGACTTAGCACAGATACGCAGTATTTT	CASSLVSLRLSTDTQYF
TRBV10-3	TRBJ1-3	-	-	TGTGCCATCAGTGCGGGACTCAGCTCTGGAAACACCATATATTTT	CAISAGLSSGNTIYF
TRBV5-6	TRBJ2-7	-	-	TGTGCCAGCAGCTTGGCCGGCGAGCAGTACTTC	CASSLAGEQYF
TRBV19	TRBJ2-2	-	-	TGTGCCAGTAGTCCCAGGGTCGGGACCGGGGAGCTGTTTTTT	CASSPRVGTGELFF
TRBV19	TRBJ1-4	once	TRBD1	TGTGCCAGTAGTATAGTTACGACAGGGGAAGTTGAAAAACTGTTTTTT	CASSIVTTGEVEKLFF
TRBV9	TRBJ2-3	-	TRBD1	TGTGCCAGCAGCGTAAGGGACAGGGGAATCAGCACAGATACGCAGTATTTT	CASSVRDRGISTDTQYF
TRBV25-1	TRBJ1-2	-	TRBD1	TGTGCCAGCAGTGCGGGACAGTTCTATGGCTACACCTTC	CASSAGQFYGYTF
TRBV3-1/TRBV3-2	TRBJ2-2	once	TRBD1	TGTGCCAGCAGCCTACGGACAGGGGGCTACACCGGGGAGCTGTTTTTT	CASSLRTGGYTGELFF
TRBV7-9	TRBJ2-7	-	TRBD1	TGTGCCAGCAGCCGCACTTGGGGACAGGGGGCCTACGAGCAGTACTTC	CASSRTWGQGAYEQYF
TRBV28	TRBJ2-7	-	TRBD1	TGTGCCAGCAGTTTCCGCGGGACAGGGCCGTACGAGCAGTACTTC	CASSFRGTGPYEQYF
TRBV7-3	TRBJ2-1	-	TRBD2	TGTGCCAGCAGCTTAGATCTAGCGGGAGGGCGGTTCTTC	CASSLDLAGGRFF
TRBV24-1	TRBJ2-1	few	-	TGTGCCACCAGTGATTCCCTAATGAGCTCCTACAATGAGCAGTTCTTC	CATSDSLMSSYNEQFF
TRBV4-3	TRBJ2-2	-	-	TGCGCCAGCAGCCAAGAAAGGGGCTATAACACCGGGGAGCTGTTTTTT	CASSQERGYNTGELFF
TRBV16	TRBJ2-1	few	TRBD2	TGTGCCAGCAGCCAACTAGCGGGCCTATCCTACAATGAGCAGTTCTTC	CASSQLAGLSYNEQFF
TRBV18	TRBJ1-2	-	-	TGTGCCAGCTCACCAACGTCGATACAGTCTGGCTACACCTTC	CASSPTSIQSGYTF
TRBV20-1	TRBJ1-2	-	-	TGCAGTGCGAGTAGACAGAACTATGGCTACACCTTC	CSASRQNYGYTF
TRBV3-1/TRBV3-2	TRBJ1-2	-	-	TGTGCCAGCAGCCAAGCAGGGTTCGGCTACACCTTC	CASSQAGFGYTF
TRBV6-1	TRBJ2-1	-	-	TGTGCCAGCAGTGAAGCGGTCGGCAGGGGAGTTTACAATGAGCAGTTCTTC	CASSEAVGRGVYNEQFF
TRBV6-6	TRBJ2-5	-	TRBD1	TGTGCCAGCAGCGAACAGGGGCAGGGGACCCAGTACTTC	CASSEQGQGTQYF
TRBV7-2	TRBJ1-2	-	TRBD1	TGTGCCAGCAGCTTAGCGTCCCGACAGGGTAAGGGAGGCTACACCTTC	CASSLASRQGKGGYTF
TRBV5-1	TRBJ2-1	-	-	TGCGCCAGCAGCAAGGACACGAAGCAATACAATGAGCAGTTCTTC	CASSKDTKQYNEQFF
TRBV14	TRBJ1-2	-	-	TGTGCCAGCAGCCAAGGGAAAGGGAGGACTAACTATGGCTACACCTTC	CASSQGKGRTNYGYTF
TRBV6-6	TRBJ2-1	-	TRBD2	TGTGCCAGCAGTTACTCGCTAGCGGGAGGGAATAATGAGCAGTTCTTC	CASSYSLAGGNNEQFF
TRBV9	TRBJ1-5	-	TRBD1	TGTGCCAGCAGCGTAGGAGGGGGCGGCAATCAGCCCCAGCATTTT	CASSVGGGGNQPQHF
TRBV5-5	TRBJ2-7	-	TRBD2	TGTGCCAGCAGCTTGGGTGCTAGCGGAACCTACGAGCAGTACTTC	CASSLGASGTYEQYF
TRBV5-4	TRBJ2-3	-	TRBD2	TGTGCCAGCAGCCCCCCTGGGGGGGGGAGCACAGATACGCAGTATTTT	CASSPPGGGSTDTQYF
TRBV7-9	TRBJ1-2	-	-	TGTGCCAGCAGCTCCGGGGGGGACGACTATGGCTACACCTTC	CASSSGGDDYGYTF
TRBV6-5	TRBJ2-1	once	-	TGTGCCAGCAGTTACTCTCCGACTGCGTCCGATGAGCAGTTCTTC	CASSYSPTASDEQFF
TRBV5-1	TRBJ2-5	-	-	TGCGCCAGCAGCCCGGGGATCCAAGAGACCCAGTACTTC	CASSPGIQETQYF
TRBV27	TRBJ1-2	-	-	TGTGCCAGCGGAACAGGGCTTGTTGGCTACACCTTC	CASGTGLVGYTF
TRBV19	TRBJ1-2	-	-	TGTGCCAGTAGTCTTATCACGGCCCTAGGCTATGGCTACACCTTC	CASSLITALGYGYTF
TRBV30	TRBJ1-5	once	TRBD1	TGTGCCTGGACCCAGACAGGGGGCTATCAGCCCCAGCATTTT	CAWTQTGGYQPQHF
TRBV3-1/TRBV3-2	TRBJ1-4	-	-	TGTGCCAGCAGCAGGGGGGGGGACCGTGAAAAACTGTTTTTT	CASSRGGDREKLFF
TRBV6-7	TRBJ1-1	-	TRBD1	TGTGCCAGCAGGGGGACAGGGGGATTGAACACTGAAGCTTTCTTT	CASRGTGGLNTEAFF
TRBV19	TRBJ2-3	-	TRBD1	TGTGCCAGTAGTATAGAGGCAGGGGGCGCCGAGGCAGATACGCAGTATTTT	CASSIEAGGAEADTQYF
TRBV5-1	TRBJ2-2	-	TRBD2	TGCGCCAGCTTCCAAACGGGGGGTCACACCGGGGAGCTGTTTTTT	CASFQTGGHTGELFF